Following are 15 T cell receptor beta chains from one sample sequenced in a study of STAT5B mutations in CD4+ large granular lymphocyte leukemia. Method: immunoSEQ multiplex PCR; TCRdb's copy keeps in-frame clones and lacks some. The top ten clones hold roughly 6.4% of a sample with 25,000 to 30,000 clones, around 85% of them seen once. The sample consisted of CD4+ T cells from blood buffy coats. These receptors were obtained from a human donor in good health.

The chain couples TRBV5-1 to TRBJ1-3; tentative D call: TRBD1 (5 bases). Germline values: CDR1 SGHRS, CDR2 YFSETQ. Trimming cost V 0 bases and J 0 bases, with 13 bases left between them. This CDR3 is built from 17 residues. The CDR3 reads CASSLAAGSSSGNTIYF. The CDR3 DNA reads TGCGCCAGCAGCTTGGCGGCAGGGAGTAGCTCTGGAAACACCATATATTTT. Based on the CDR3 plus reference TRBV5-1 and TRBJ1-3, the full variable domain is KAGVTQTPRYLIKTRGQQVTLSCSPISGHRSVSWYQQTPGQGLQFLFEYFSETQRNKGNFPGRFSGRQFSNSRSEMNVSTLELGDSALYLCASSLAAGSSSGNTIYFGEGSWLTVV.

Here the CDR3 reads CAISVGQNNSPLHF. CDR3 DNA: TGTGCCATCAGCGTAGGACAGAATAATTCACCCCTCCACTTT. The rearrangement joins TRBV10-3 to TRBJ1-6, with a weak D call TRBD1 (6 bases). Germline values: CDR1 ENHRY, CDR2 SYGVKD. CDR3 length: 14 residues. V was cut by 6 bases and J by 5 bases, with 11 bases left in between.

The CDR3 region is CASSVGGQGTEAFF. In nucleotides, the CDR3 is TGTGCCAGCAGCGTAGGGGGGCAGGGCACTGAAGCTTTCTTT. The rearrangement joins TRBV9 to TRBJ1-1; the D gene is possibly TRBD1 (6 bases). In germline, CDR1 is SGDLS, CDR2 YYNGEE. Between the trimmed V and J ends, which lost 0 bases and 4 bases, there was a span of 10 bases. The CDR3 contains 14 residues.

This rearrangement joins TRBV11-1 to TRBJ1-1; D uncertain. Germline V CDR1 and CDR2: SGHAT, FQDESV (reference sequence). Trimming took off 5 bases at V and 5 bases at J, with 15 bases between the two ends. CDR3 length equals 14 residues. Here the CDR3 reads CASSLTGRITEAFF. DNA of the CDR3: TGTGCCAGCAGCCTAACGGGGAGGATAACTGAAGCTTTCTTT.

This chain's CDR3 is CASSSRTLFGETQYF. The CDR3 nucleotides read TGTGCCAGCAGTTCCCGGACTCTTTTCGGGGAGACCCAGTACTTC. The chain combines TRBV6-5 with TRBJ2-5, with D perhaps matching TRBD2 (5 bases). Trimming took off 4 bases at V and 5 bases at J, with 17 bases between the two ends. The CDR3 runs to 15 residues. Germline V gene lookup returns CDR1 MNHEY and CDR2 SVGAGI.

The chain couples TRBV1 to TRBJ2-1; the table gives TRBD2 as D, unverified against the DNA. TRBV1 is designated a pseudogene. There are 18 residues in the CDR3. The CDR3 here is CTSSHHEPQRGVSNEQFF. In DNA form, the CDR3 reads TGCACCAGCAGCCACCACGAACCCCAGCGGGGGGTAAGTAATGAGCAGTTCTTC.

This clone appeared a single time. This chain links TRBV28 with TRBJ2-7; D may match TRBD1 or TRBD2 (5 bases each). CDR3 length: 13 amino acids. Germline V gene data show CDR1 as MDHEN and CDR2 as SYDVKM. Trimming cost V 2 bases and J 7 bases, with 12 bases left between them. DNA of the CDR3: TGTGCCAGCAGTTTAGGGGGTTCCCGGGAGCAGTACGTC. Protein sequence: CASSLGGSREQYV.

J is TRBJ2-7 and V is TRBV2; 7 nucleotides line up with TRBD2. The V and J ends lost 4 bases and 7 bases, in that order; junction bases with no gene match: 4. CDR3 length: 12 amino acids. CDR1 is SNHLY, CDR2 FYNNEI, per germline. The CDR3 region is CASSAGTTEQYV. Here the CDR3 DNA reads TGTGCCAGCAGTGCCGGGACTACGGAGCAGTACGTC.

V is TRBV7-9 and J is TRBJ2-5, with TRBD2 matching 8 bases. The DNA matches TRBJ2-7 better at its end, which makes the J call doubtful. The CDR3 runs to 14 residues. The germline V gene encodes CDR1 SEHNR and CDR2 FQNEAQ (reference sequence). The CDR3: CASSPRGGNDEQYF. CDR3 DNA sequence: TGTGCCAGCAGCCCTCGGGGGGGCAACGACGAGCAGTACTTC.

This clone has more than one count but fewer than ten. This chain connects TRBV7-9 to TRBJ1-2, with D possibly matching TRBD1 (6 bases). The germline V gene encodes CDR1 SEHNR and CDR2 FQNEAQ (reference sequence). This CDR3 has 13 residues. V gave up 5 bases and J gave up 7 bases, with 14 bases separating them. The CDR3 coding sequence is TGTGCCAGCAGCCGTCCACTACAGGGTGGCTACACCTTC. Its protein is CASSRPLQGGYTF. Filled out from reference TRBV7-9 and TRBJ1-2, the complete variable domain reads DTGVSQNPRHKITKRGQNVTFRCDPISEHNRLYWYRQTLGQGPEFLTYFQNEAQLEKSRLLSDRFSAERPKGSFSTLEIQRTEQGDSAMYLCASSRPLQGGYTFGSGTRLTVV.

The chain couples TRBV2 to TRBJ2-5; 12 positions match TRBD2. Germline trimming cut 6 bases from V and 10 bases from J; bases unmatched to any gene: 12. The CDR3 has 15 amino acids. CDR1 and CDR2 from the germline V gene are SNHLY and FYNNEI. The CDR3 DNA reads TGTGCCAGCAGCCTCGGACTAGCGGGGTCTGGGGACCAGTACTTC. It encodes CASSLGLAGSGDQYF. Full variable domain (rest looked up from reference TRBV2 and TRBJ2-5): EPEVTQTPSHQVTQMGQEVILRCVPISNHLYFYWYRQILGQKVEFLVSFYNNEISEKSEIFDDQFSVERPDGSNFTLKIRSTKLEDSAMYFCASSLGLAGSGDQYFGPGTRLLVL.

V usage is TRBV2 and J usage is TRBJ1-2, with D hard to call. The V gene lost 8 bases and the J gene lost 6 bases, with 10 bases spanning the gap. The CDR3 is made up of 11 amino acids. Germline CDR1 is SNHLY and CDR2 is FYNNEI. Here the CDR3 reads CASREPHGYTF. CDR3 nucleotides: TGTGCCAGCCGCGAACCCCATGGCTACACCTTC.

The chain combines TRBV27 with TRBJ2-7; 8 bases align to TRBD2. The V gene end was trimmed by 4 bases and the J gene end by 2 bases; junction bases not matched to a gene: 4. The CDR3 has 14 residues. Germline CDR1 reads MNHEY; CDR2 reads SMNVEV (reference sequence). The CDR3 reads CASSSSGGPYEQYF. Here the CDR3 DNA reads TGTGCCAGCAGTTCCTCGGGGGGGCCCTACGAGCAGTACTTC.

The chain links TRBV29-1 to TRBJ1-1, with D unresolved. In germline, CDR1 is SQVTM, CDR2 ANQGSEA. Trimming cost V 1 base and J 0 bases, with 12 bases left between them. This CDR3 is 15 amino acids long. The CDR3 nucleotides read TGCAGCGTTGAAGGTTCTCGCTTCATGAACACTGAAGCTTTCTTT. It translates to CSVEGSRFMNTEAFF.

CDR3 region: CASSPVSGGRETQYF. The CDR3, as DNA: TGTGCCAGCAGCCCGGTTAGCGGGGGTAGAGAGACCCAGTACTTC. The chain joins TRBV11-2 to TRBJ2-5; 9 nucleotides line up with TRBD2. This CDR3 has 15 residues. J was trimmed by 4 bases and V by 5 bases; bases with no gene match: 8. Germline lookup yields CDR1 SGHAT and CDR2 FQNNGV.